This T cell receptor (beta chain) was identified in a study of blood T cell repertoires in COVID-19. Only in-frame clones appear in the TCRdb table, and some are missing; sequencing was by immunoSEQ multiplex PCR. The table has some 41,000 clones, around 80% seen once; the top ten hold less than 9.5%. The germline CDR1 and CDR2 sequences are MDHEN and SYDVKM. The CDR3 spans 14 residues. Trimming shortened V by 2 bases and J by 1 base, and 8 bases separated the two germline ends. The sequence was obtained from an elderly man in a cohort sampled during active COVID-19. The specimen was peripheral blood. The rearrangement joins TRBV28 to TRBJ1-1, with D possibly TRBD1 on 5 matching bases. CDR3 in amino acids: CASSLGGGNTEAFF. The CDR3 DNA sequence: TGTGCCAGCAGTTTAGGGGGGGGGAACACTGAAGCTTTCTTT. Full variable domain (outside the CDR3, taken from reference TRBV28 and TRBJ1-1): DVKVTQSSRYLVKRTGEKVFLECVQDMDHENMFWYRQDPGLGLRLIYFSYDVKMKEKGDIPEGYSVSREKKERFSLILESASTNQTSMYLCASSLGGGNTEAFFGQGTRLTVV.